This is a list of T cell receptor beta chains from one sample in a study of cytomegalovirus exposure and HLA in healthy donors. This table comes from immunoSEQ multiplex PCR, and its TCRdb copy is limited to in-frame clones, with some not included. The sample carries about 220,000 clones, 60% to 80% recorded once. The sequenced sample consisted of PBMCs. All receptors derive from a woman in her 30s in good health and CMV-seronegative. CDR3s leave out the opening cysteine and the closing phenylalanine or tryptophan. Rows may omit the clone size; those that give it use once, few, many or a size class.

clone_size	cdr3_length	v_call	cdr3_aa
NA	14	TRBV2	ASNRGSSSYNSPLH
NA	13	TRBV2	ASSEETVSNEKLF
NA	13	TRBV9	ASSVIAGGEAEQY
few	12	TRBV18	ASSPFGGNTEAF
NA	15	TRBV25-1	ASSVGSGGAVTDTQY
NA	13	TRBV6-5	ASRPMTGGIYEQY
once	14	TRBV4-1	ASSQGYRASSYEQY
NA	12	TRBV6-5	ASSSARAGSPLH
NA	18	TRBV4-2	ASSLDAWRGRDLNTGELF
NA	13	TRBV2	ASRPPRDFSYEQY
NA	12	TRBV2	ASSVLDRQNEQF
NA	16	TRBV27	ASSLNLAGSSGANVLT
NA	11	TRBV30	AWTTGNNEKLF
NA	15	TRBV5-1	ASSSPGSGNMNTEAF
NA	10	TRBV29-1	SVLEDLDTQY
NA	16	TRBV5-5	ASSLWTGGPNSNQPQH
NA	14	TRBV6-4	ASSYEAGRVGTEAF